What follows describes a single T cell receptor (beta chain). Its specificity is not known. The sample comes from a study of CD8 T cells in Susac syndrome. It was with random hexamers that roughly 0.5 to 1 ug RNA was reverse transcribed. Amplification of TCR beta CDR3 was carried out by immunoSEQ multiplex PCR, which covered 54 Vbeta and 13 Jbeta segments. TCRdb fed the immunoSEQ multiplex PCR reads into MiXCR, producing one record per CDR3 protein. The sample gives 300,000 or so distinct CDR3 sequences, 92% of which show up once; more than 0.06% is in the top ten. Findings of the study overall: The study's TCR sequencing and HLA analysis covered a relatively small number of individuals, and the study acknowledged this.

TCR beta from blood CD8+ and CD4+ T cells was sequenced. Input material: CD4+ T cells from PBMCs. This TCR came from a human donor with multiple sclerosis.

CDR3 sequence reads: CASRTSGGNYNEQFF. CDR3 DNA: TGTGCCAGCAGGACTAGCGGGGGGAACTACAATGAGCAGTTCTTC. V gene TRBV6-2 or TRBV6-3 combines with J gene TRBJ2-1; TRBD2 matches at 13 bases. The V and J ends lost 6 bases and 3 bases, in that order; junction bases with no gene match: 2. This CDR3 is 15 amino acids long. Germline values: CDR1 MNHEY, CDR2 SVGEGT.